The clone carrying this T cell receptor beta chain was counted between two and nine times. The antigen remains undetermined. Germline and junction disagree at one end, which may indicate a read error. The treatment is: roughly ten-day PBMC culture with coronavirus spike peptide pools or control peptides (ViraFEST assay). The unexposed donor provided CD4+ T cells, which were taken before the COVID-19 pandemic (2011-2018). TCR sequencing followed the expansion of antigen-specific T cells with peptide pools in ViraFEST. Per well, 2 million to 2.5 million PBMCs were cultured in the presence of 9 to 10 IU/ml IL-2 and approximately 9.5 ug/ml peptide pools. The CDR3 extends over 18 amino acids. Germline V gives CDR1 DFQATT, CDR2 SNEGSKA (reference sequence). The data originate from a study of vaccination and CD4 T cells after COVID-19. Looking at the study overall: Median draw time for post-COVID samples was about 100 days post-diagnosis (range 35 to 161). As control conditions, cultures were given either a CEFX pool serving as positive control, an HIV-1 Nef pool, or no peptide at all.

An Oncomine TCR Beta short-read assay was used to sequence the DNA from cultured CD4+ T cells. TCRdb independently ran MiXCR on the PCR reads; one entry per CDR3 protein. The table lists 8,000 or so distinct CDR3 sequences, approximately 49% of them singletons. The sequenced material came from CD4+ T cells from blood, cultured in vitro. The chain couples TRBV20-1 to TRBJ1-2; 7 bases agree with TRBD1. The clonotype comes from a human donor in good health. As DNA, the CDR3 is TGCAGTGCTCCTATAGGGCAGGGGAGGGGGCCAGCTAAGTATGGCTACACCTTC. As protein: CSAPIGQGRGPAKYGYTF.